This T cell receptor beta chain was retrieved from a study of blood T cells in healthy people across ages. Concerning this clonotype itself: An end of the junction does not agree with germline; a read error may underlie this.

No fewer than 5.5 micrograms of total RNA were isolated from every sample. The authors ran a second PCR of about 6 to 12 cycles using a sample-barcoded 5' primer and a J-beta primer mix. Via MiXCR, TCRdb re-called the 5' RACE reads, giving one row per CDR3 protein. This sample has some 1.5 million distinct CDR3 sequences, with 28% found just once. Germline lookup yields CDR1 SGHVS and CDR2 FNYEAQ. There are 15 residues in the CDR3. The sequence was obtained from a woman aged 25 to 39 in good health. The source material was blood. The V gene is TRBV7-6, the J gene TRBJ2-7, with 7 bases lining up with TRBD2. The CDR3 DNA reads TGTGCCAGCAACTTACGGCTAGCGGAAACCTACGAGCAGTACTTC. Protein: CASNLRLAETYEQYF.